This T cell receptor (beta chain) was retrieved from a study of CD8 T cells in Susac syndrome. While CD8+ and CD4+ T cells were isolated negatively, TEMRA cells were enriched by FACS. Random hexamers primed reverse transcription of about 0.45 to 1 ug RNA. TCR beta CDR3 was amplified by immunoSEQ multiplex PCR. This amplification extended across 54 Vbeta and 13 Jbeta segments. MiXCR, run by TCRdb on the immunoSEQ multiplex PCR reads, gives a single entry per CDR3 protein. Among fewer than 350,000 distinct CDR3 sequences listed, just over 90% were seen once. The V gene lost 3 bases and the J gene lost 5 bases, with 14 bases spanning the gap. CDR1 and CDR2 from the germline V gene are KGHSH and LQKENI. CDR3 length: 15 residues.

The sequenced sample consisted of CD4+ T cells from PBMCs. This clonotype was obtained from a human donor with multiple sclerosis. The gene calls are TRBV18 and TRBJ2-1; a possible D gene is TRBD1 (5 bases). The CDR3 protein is CASSPRGTTDNEQFF. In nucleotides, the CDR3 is TGTGCCAGCTCACCTAGGGGTACCACGGACAATGAGCAGTTCTTC.